The sample holds a few counts of the clone carrying this T cell receptor beta chain. The data stem from a study of T cell repertoires in cytomegalovirus infection. TCRdb redid the calling of the reads with MiXCR, one entry per CDR3 protein. Of 290,000 or so distinct CDR3 sequences in the sample, roughly 23% were seen once. Trimming removed 7 bases at V and 12 bases at J, with 22 bases between. Germline V gene lookup returns CDR1 MNHEY and CDR2 SVGEGT. The length of the CDR3 is 13 residues. This TCR derives from a human donor in good health (CMV status not recorded). Some clones in this sample may be carry-over from other donors' samples. The chain joins TRBV6-2 or TRBV6-3 to TRBJ2-7; D tentatively fits TRBD1 or TRBD2 (5 bases each). Sequences were obtained from PBMCs. The CDR3 coding sequence is TGTGCCAGCATCACGGGGCAGAGAGGGAAGTTGTACTTC. Translated: CASITGQRGKLYF.